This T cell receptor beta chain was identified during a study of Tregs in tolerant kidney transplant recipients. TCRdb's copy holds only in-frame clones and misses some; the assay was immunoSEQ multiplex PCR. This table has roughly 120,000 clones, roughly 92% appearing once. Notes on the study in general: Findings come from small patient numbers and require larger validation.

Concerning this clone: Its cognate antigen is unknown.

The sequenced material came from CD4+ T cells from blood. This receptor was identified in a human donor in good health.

The CDR3 nucleotides read TGTGCCAGCAGCCCTGACAGGGGACAAGGCACTGAAGCTTTCTTT. Residues: CASSPDRGQGTEAFF. The V gene is TRBV5-4, the J gene TRBJ1-1; 8 nucleotides agree with TRBD1. CDR3 length: 15 amino acids. CDR1 is SGHNT, CDR2 YYREEE, per germline (reference sequence). J lost 4 bases, V lost 4 bases, and 9 bases had no gene match.